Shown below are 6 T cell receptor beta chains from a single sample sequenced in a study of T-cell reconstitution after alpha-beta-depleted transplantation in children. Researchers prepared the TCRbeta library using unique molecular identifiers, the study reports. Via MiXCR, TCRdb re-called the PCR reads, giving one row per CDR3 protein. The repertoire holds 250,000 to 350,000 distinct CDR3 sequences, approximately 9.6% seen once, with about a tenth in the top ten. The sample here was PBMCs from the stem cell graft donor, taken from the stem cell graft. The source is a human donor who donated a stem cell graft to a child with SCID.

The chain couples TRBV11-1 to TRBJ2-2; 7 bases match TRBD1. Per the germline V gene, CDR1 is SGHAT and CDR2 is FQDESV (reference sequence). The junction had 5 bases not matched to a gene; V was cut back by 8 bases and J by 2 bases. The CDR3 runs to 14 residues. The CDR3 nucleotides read TGTGCCAGCGGGAACAGGGGTAACACCGGGGAGCTGTTTTTT. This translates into CASGNRGNTGELFF.

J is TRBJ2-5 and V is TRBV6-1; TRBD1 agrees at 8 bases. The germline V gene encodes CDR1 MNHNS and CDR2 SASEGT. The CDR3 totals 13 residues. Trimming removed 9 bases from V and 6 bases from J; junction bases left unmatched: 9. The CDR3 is CASYAQGAKTQYF. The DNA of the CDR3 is TGTGCCAGTTATGCTCAGGGGGCAAAGACCCAGTACTTC.

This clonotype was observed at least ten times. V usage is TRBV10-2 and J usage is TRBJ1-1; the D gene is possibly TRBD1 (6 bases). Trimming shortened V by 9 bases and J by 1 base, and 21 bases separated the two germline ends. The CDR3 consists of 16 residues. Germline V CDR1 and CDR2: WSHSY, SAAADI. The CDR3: CASRYSFRGGNTEAFF. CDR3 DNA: TGCGCCAGTAGATACTCCTTCAGGGGAGGGAACACTGAAGCTTTCTTT.

The DNA of the CDR3 is TGTGCCAGCAGCGTAGAGTCAGGGACGGTTACAGATACGCAGTATTTT. Encoded protein: CASSVESGTVTDTQYF. The V and J genes are TRBV9 and TRBJ2-3; possibly TRBD1 or TRBD2 for D (5 bases each). Deletions cut 0 bases from V and 3 bases from J, with 14 bases between. CDR3 length: 16 amino acids. Germline CDR1 and CDR2: SGDLS and YYNGEE.

In DNA, the CDR3 is TGTGCCAGCAGCCCATCTACGACAGGGGGCATTCAGCCCCAGCATTTT. This gives the protein CASSPSTTGGIQPQHF. The V and J genes are TRBV7-8 and TRBJ1-5; 10 nucleotides match TRBD1. CDR3 length equals 16 residues. Germline loops: CDR1 SGHVS, CDR2 FQNEAQ. V was pared by 5 bases and J by 6 bases, with 10 bases of the junction left unmatched.

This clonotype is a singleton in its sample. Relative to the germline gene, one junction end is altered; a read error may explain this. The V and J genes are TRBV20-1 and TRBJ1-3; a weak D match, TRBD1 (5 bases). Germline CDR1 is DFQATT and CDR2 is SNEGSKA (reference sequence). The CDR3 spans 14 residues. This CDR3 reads CSGGRQWFGLTTYF. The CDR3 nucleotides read TGCTCTGGGGGGAGGCAGTGGTTCGGACTCACCACATATTTT.